The 11 T cell receptor beta chains presented below share a single source sample, sequenced in a study of cytomegalovirus exposure and HLA in healthy donors. It was with 60 Vbeta and 13 Jbeta primers that the PCR ran. Profiled with immunoSEQ multiplex PCR; TCRdb holds only in-frame clones, not every one. Here the sample spans about 160,000 clones, about three quarters being singletons. The source material was PBMCs. These receptors all stem from a woman aged 25 to 39 in good health and CMV-seronegative.

Only one count was recorded for this clone. The V call is TRBV10-3, the J call TRBJ1-1; 7 positions match TRBD1. The germline CDR1 and CDR2 sequences are ENHRY and SYGVKD. The CDR3 contains 15 residues. V trimming: 3 bases; J trimming: 5 bases; junction bases outside the gene matches: 9. The chain's CDR3 is CAISDNRGPGTEAFF. The CDR3 nucleotides read TGTGCCATCAGTGACAACAGGGGCCCAGGAACTGAAGCTTTCTTT.

This chain joins TRBV11-2 and TRBJ2-1, with D possibly being TRBD1 (5 bases). Trimming pared 2 bases from V and 1 base from J, leaving 9 bases between. Germline CDR1 is SGHAT and CDR2 is FQNNGV. The CDR3 runs to 15 residues. CDR3 DNA sequence: TGTGCCAGCAGCTTAACCCCAGGGTCCTACAATGAGCAGTTCTTC. Translated: CASSLTPGSYNEQFF.

The CDR3 loop is CASSSLPAGLPTDTQYF. The CDR3 nucleotides read TGTGCCAGCAGCTCCCTTCCCGCCGGACTCCCCACAGATACGCAGTATTTT. The chain employs TRBV7-8 and TRBJ2-3; D possibly corresponds to TRBD2 (5 bases). Germline V gives CDR1 SGHVS, CDR2 FQNEAQ. This CDR3 is 17 amino acids long. Trimming cost V 4 bases and J 2 bases, with 19 bases left between them.

This chain's CDR3 is CASSATGVRGTEAFF. The CDR3 DNA follows: TGCGCCAGCAGCGCAACAGGAGTAAGGGGTACTGAAGCTTTCTTT. The rearrangement links TRBV5-1 to TRBJ1-1, with D possibly matching TRBD1 (5 bases). With 4 bases removed from V and 5 bases from J, the gap between germline ends came to 18 bases. CDR3 length: 15 residues. Germline CDR1 SGHRS, CDR2 YFSETQ.

This rearrangement joins TRBV18 to TRBJ1-4; D is uncertain. The germline V gene has CDR1 KGHSH and CDR2 LQKENI. This CDR3 comprises 13 residues. Trimming left V 0 bases short and J 8 bases short, with 7 bases between. The DNA of the CDR3 is TGTGCCAGCTCACCACCGGCAGTCGAAAAACTGTTTTTT. Amino acid sequence: CASSPPAVEKLFF.

The V gene is TRBV2, the J gene TRBJ2-7; no reliable D call. Deletions cut 7 bases from V and 3 bases from J, with 13 bases between. Germline V gives CDR1 SNHLY, CDR2 FYNNEI. The CDR3 totals 13 residues. Here the CDR3 reads CASTEPFNYEQYF. The DNA of the CDR3 is TGTGCCAGCACGGAGCCGTTTAACTACGAGCAGTACTTC.

The chain employs TRBV14 and TRBJ2-7, with TRBD1 as a possible D gene (5 bases). With 5 bases removed from V and 1 base from J, the gap between germline ends came to 15 bases. The CDR3 contains 15 residues. Germline-derived CDR1 and CDR2 are SGHDN and FVKESK. CDR3 sequence (DNA): TGTGCCAGCAGCGAATTCGGACAAGGATCCTACGAGCAGTACTTC. Translation gives CASSEFGQGSYEQYF.

V gene TRBV9 combines with J gene TRBJ1-1; 7 nucleotides align to TRBD1. The CDR3 sequence is 15 residues long. J gave up 0 bases and V 4 bases, and 6 bases lay outside the gene matches. Germline CDR1 is SGDLS and CDR2 is YYNGEE. CDR3 DNA: TGTGCCAGCAGCCCAAGGGACAGCTTGAACACTGAAGCTTTCTTT. It is translated as CASSPRDSLNTEAFF.

CDR3 protein: CASSQEVRDRGYYGYTF. The CDR3, as DNA: TGTGCCAGCAGCCAAGAAGTTCGAGACAGGGGGTACTATGGCTACACCTTC. The chain employs TRBV4-2 and TRBJ1-2; 9 positions match TRBD1. The V gene end was trimmed by 0 bases and the J gene end by 3 bases; junction bases not matched to a gene: 8. Germline CDR1 reads LGHNA; CDR2 reads YNFKEQ. The CDR3 is 17 residues long.

This clone showed up just a few times. This chain uses TRBV25-1 with TRBJ1-4; tentative D call: TRBD1 (6 bases). CDR3 length: 14 amino acids. Germline V gene data show CDR1 as MGHDK and CDR2 as SYGVNS. The V and J ends lost 7 bases and 6 bases respectively, with 15 bases between them. CDR3 protein: CASTPAGAYEKLFF. The CDR3, as DNA: TGTGCCAGCACTCCCGCGGGGGCGTATGAAAAACTGTTTTTT.

The rearrangement links TRBV5-4 to TRBJ1-5; D remains ambiguous. Trimming removed 1 base at V and 7 bases at J, with 18 bases between. The CDR3 has 16 amino acids. Germline CDR1 is SGHNT and CDR2 is YYREEE (reference sequence). The CDR3 region is CASSLWGAGSRQPQHF. CDR3 sequence (DNA): TGTGCCAGCAGCTTGTGGGGAGCCGGATCCCGCCAGCCCCAGCATTTT. Together with reference TRBV5-4 and TRBJ1-5, the CDR3 gives the full variable domain: ETGVTQSPTHLIKTRGQQVTLRCSSQSGHNTVSWYQQALGQGPQFIFQYYREEENGRGNFPPRFSGLQFPNYSSELNVNALELDDSALYLCASSLWGAGSRQPQHFGDGTRLSIL.